One and the same sample provided the 10 T cell receptor beta chains below, sequenced in a study of post-analysis software for immune sequencing data. Unique-molecular-identifier-tagged TCR beta cDNA libraries were used. TCRdb passed the PCR reads through MiXCR, listing each CDR3 protein once. The sample includes about 770,000 distinct CDR3 sequences, just over 45% of them seen just once. What these receptors recognize is not known. Overall study results and limits: TRBV5-6, TRBV5-1 and TRBV20-1 were among roughly 5 TRBV segments more frequent in patients than controls.

Sequenced: blood. The receptors were gathered from a girl aged 5-17 years with multiple sclerosis.

The chain recombines TRBV20-1 with TRBJ1-5; D is unclear. This CDR3 comprises 15 residues. Germline CDR1 and CDR2: DFQATT and SNEGSKA (reference sequence). V was cut by 6 bases and J by 2 bases, with 17 bases left in between. The CDR3 sequence: CSAPLAVYGNQPQHF. CDR3 coding DNA: TGCAGTGCACCACTGGCAGTTTATGGCAATCAGCCCCAGCATTTT.

This clonotype was observed a few times. The chain has TRBV7-9 and TRBJ2-7; TRBD2 aligns across 9 bases. Trimming took 1 base from V and 6 from J; bases not matched to a gene: 10. Germline V gene lookup returns CDR1 SEHNR and CDR2 FQNEAQ (reference sequence). The CDR3 has 16 residues. CDR3 DNA: TGTGCCAGCAGCTTAGTCGCGGCTAGCGGGAAATCCGAGCAGTACTTC. It yields the protein CASSLVAASGKSEQYF. The full variable domain, rest sourced from reference TRBV7-9 and TRBJ2-7, is DTGVSQNPRHKITKRGQNVTFRCDPISEHNRLYWYRQTLGQGPEFLTYFQNEAQLEKSRLLSDRFSAERPKGSFSTLEIQRTEQGDSAMYLCASSLVAASGKSEQYFGPGTRLTVT.

Only a few counts were recorded for this clonotype. The CDR3 coding sequence is TGTGCCAGCAGTTCAGTAGTACCGGGAGAGCAGTACTTC. This encodes CASSSVVPGEQYF. The chain uses TRBV28 and TRBJ2-4, with D possibly being TRBD2 (6 bases). The V end was cut by 4 bases, the J end by 13 bases, with 17 bases between. From germline, CDR1 is MDHEN and CDR2 SYDVKM. The CDR3 is 13 amino acids.

The gene calls are TRBV20-1 and TRBJ2-7; tentatively, D is TRBD2 (5 bases). V was pared by 6 bases and J by 2 bases, with 11 bases between. From germline, CDR1 is DFQATT and CDR2 SNEGSKA (reference sequence). This CDR3 is built from 12 residues. The CDR3 protein is CSASEDTYEQYF. The DNA of the CDR3 is TGCAGTGCCTCGGAGGATACCTACGAGCAGTACTTC.

The chain is built from TRBV12-3 or TRBV12-4 and TRBJ1-6; a weak D match, TRBD1 (5 bases). This CDR3 has 12 amino acids. Trimming cost V 7 bases and J 9 bases, with 10 bases left between them. CDR3 sequence (DNA): TGTGCCAGCACCTGGGGGGTTTCACCCCTCCACTTT. Protein sequence: CASTWGVSPLHF.

CDR3 in DNA: TGCAGTGCTAGAGGCCTACCGGGGCGAGCGGGAGTTATATCCTACGAGCAGTACTTC. This encodes CSARGLPGRAGVISYEQYF. The chain has TRBV20-1 and TRBJ2-7, with TRBD2 identical over 8 bases. With V trimmed by 1 base and J by 1 base, 18 bases remained unmatched. Germline V gene lookup returns CDR1 DFQATT and CDR2 SNEGSKA (reference sequence). CDR3 length: 19 amino acids.

The chain uses TRBV27 and TRBJ2-6; weak D call: TRBD1 (6 bases). CDR3 length: 16 amino acids. The germline V and J ends were trimmed by 3 bases and 0 bases, with 9 bases remaining between them. Germline lookup yields CDR1 MNHEY and CDR2 SMNVEV (reference sequence). The CDR3 here is CASSLTTGSGANVLTF. The CDR3 coding sequence is TGTGCCAGCAGTTTGACGACAGGCTCTGGGGCCAACGTCCTGACTTTC.

This chain uses TRBV15 with TRBJ2-5, with TRBD2 matching over 10 bases. The J call may be in error: the DNA end matches TRBJ2-7 better. The CDR3 consists of 16 residues. Germline CDR1 is LNHNV and CDR2 is YYDKDF (reference sequence). The CDR3 here is CATSRDASGRGHEQYF. CDR3 coding DNA: TGTGCCACCAGCAGAGATGCTAGCGGGAGAGGGCACGAGCAGTACTTC.

The table lists this clonotype with a few counts. The chain couples TRBV9 to TRBJ2-2; no reliable D call. The germline V and J ends were trimmed by 4 bases and 8 bases, with 6 bases remaining between them. The CDR3 totals 11 residues. CDR1 and CDR2 (germline): SGDLS, YYNGEE. The DNA of the CDR3 is TGTGCCAGCAGCCTCCTGGGGGAGCTGTTTTTT. This encodes CASSLLGELFF.

This chain's CDR3 is CSVETGGDNEQFF. Here the CDR3 DNA reads TGCAGCGTTGAGACGGGAGGAGACAATGAGCAGTTCTTC. V and J are TRBV29-1 and TRBJ2-1, with 7 bases matching TRBD2. Germline V gene lookup returns CDR1 SQVTM and CDR2 ANQGSEA. V gave up 3 bases and J gave up 5 bases; unmatched junction bases: 4. The CDR3 is 13 residues long.